These 8 T cell receptor beta chains were all obtained from the same sample, sequenced in a study of blood T cell repertoires in COVID-19. Produced via immunoSEQ multiplex PCR; TCRdb's table is partial and in-frame only. The sample has roughly 49,000 clones, 85% to 95% seen once. Sequencing was done on a sample of peripheral blood. All receptors come from a man between 60 and 75 years old with COVID-19, enrolled during active disease.

The V gene is TRBV3-1 (or the pseudogene TRBV3-2), the J gene TRBJ1-2; D call uncertain. CDR1 is LGHDT, CDR2 YNNKEL, per germline (reference sequence). V shed 0 bases and J shed 3 bases, with 17 bases lying between them. The CDR3 runs to 17 residues. The CDR3 is CASSQESQRHLDYGYTF. The CDR3, as DNA: TGTGCCAGCAGCCAAGAATCCCAGCGGCATCTGGACTATGGCTACACCTTC.

V gene TRBV4-2 combines with J gene TRBJ1-2, with 8 nucleotides matching TRBD1. Losses at the gene ends were 1 base for V and 2 bases for J; bases not matched to a gene: 15. The CDR3 is 19 amino acids. The germline CDR1 and CDR2 sequences are LGHNA and YNFKEQ. The CDR3, as DNA: TGTGCCAGCAGCCAAGGTAACTGGGGACAGGCCCGAACCAACTATGGCTACACCTTC. Its translation: CASSQGNWGQARTNYGYTF.

This chain links TRBV9 with TRBJ1-3; D is undetermined. The CDR3 runs 16 residues. Germline V lookup: CDR1 SGDLS, CDR2 YYNGEE. V lost 0 bases and J 8 bases, leaving 18 bases between the germline ends. The CDR3 spells CASSVAPGSGGYTIYF. CDR3 DNA: TGTGCCAGCAGCGTAGCCCCCGGGTCGGGCGGGTACACCATATATTTT.

This clone was seen once. This rearrangement joins TRBV6-5 to TRBJ1-4; 8 nucleotides match TRBD1. V was clipped by 5 bases and J by 8 bases; unmatched bases: 7. This CDR3 comprises 14 residues. The V gene's germline CDR1 is MNHEY and CDR2 SVGAGI. The DNA for the CDR3 is TGTGCCAGCAGTCCGACAGGGGCTGGGGAAAAACTGTTTTTT. This sequence encodes CASSPTGAGEKLFF.

V is TRBV28 and J is TRBJ1-2; TRBD1 might be the D (5 bases). The CDR3 spans 13 residues. Germline V lookup: CDR1 MDHEN, CDR2 SYDVKM. The V end lost 3 bases, the J end lost 5 bases, and 10 bases lay between the germline ends. The chain's CDR3 is CASSFRGLYGYTF. The CDR3 DNA is TGTGCCAGCAGTTTTAGGGGTTTATATGGCTACACCTTC.

The V gene is TRBV6-5, the J gene TRBJ2-1, with 7 bases that match TRBD2. The CDR3 has 14 residues. Germline-derived CDR1 and CDR2 are MNHEY and SVGAGI. V trimming: 2 bases; J trimming: 8 bases; junction bases outside the gene matches: 6. The CDR3 DNA is TGTGCCAGCAGTTACGGGGGGGTGCAGCATGAGCAGTTCTTC. Its protein is CASSYGGVQHEQFF.

V gene TRBV5-6 combines with J gene TRBJ2-2; 9 nucleotides line up with TRBD1. Germline lookup yields CDR1 SGHDT and CDR2 YYEEEE. The junction had 18 bases not matched to a gene; V was cut back by 6 bases and J by 6 bases. The CDR3 runs 18 residues. The CDR3 sequence: CASTSWGSGQGPPGELFF. The CDR3 DNA follows: TGTGCCAGCACCAGCTGGGGGTCGGGACAGGGTCCCCCCGGGGAGCTGTTTTTT.

V gene TRBV27 combines with J gene TRBJ2-1; 9 positions agree with TRBD2. This CDR3 region has 16 residues. Germline CDR1 is MNHEY and CDR2 is SMNVEV (reference sequence). V lost 6 bases to trimming and J lost 2 bases; unmatched junction nucleotides: 8. The CDR3 nucleotides read TGTGCCAGCAGAATTAGCGGGAGTTCGACCTACAATGAGCAGTTCTTC. Translation gives CASRISGSSTYNEQFF.